This T cell receptor beta chain was profiled in a study of blood T cell repertoires in COVID-19. Study-wide background: From T cells, B-cell-depleted T cells, or PBMCs came the material, which was cDNA or gDNA.

This CDR3 has 13 amino acids. Germline V gives CDR1 LNHDA, CDR2 SQIVND (reference sequence). V lost 7 bases to trimming and J lost 1 base, with 10 bases between them. Participant ages covered about 18 to 90 years across 25 or so US areas. Original processing notes: Estimates of nucleated cell counts were drawn from the amplification of reference gene primers. Sequenced by immunoSEQ multiplex PCR; TCRdb stores in-frame clones only, minus some. Clone size and V and J calls were adopted from that table, with D and trimming inferred from the DNA. The sample consists of 180,000 or so clones, more than 65% of them appearing once.

This TCR derives from a man aged 45-65 years who had recovered from COVID-19. The chain recombines TRBV19 with TRBJ1-1; D gene unclear. Sequenced material: PBMCs or T cells enriched from blood (not recorded which). CDR3 protein: CASNLFGNTEAFF. The CDR3 DNA reads as TGTGCCAGTAACCTTTTCGGGAACACTGAAGCTTTCTTT.